This paragraph reports one TCR beta chain. The source of the sample is a study of T cell changes during pregnancy in multiple sclerosis. The V segment lost 4 bases and the J segment 4 bases; nucleotides outside the gene matches: 6. Per the germline V gene, CDR1 is MNHNY and CDR2 is SVGAGI (reference sequence). The CDR3 covers 15 residues. Sequenced by immunoSEQ multiplex PCR; TCRdb stores in-frame clones only, minus some. This table holds under 100,000 clones, 94% found once. The sequenced sample was peripheral blood, obtained in the third trimester of pregnancy. The chain uses TRBV6-6 and TRBJ1-4; 7 nucleotides match TRBD1. This sequence originates from a female donor with multiple sclerosis, enrolled in a pregnancy study. CDR3 region: CASSFTGAFNEKLFF. The CDR3 DNA sequence: TGTGCCAGCAGTTTTACAGGGGCCTTTAATGAAAAACTGTTTTTT.